This T cell receptor (beta chain) originates from a study of T cell changes during pregnancy in multiple sclerosis. Produced via immunoSEQ multiplex PCR; TCRdb's table is partial and in-frame only. Of 39,000 or so clones listed, 80% to 95% were seen once; the top ten hold approximately 0.35%. V was pared by 2 bases and J by 4 bases, with 20 bases between. The CDR3 contains 18 residues. In germline, CDR1 is KGHSH, CDR2 LQKENI. The receptor was derived from a female donor in good health, enrolled as a control in a pregnancy study. The source material was CD4+ T cells from peripheral blood mononuclear cells, sampled after pregnancy. The chain carries TRBV18 and TRBJ2-2, with D tentatively TRBD2 (5 bases). CDR3: CASSPILFRQRSTGELFF. The CDR3 region has the DNA TGTGCCAGCTCACCAATCCTCTTTCGGCAGCGGAGCACCGGGGAGCTGTTTTTT.